This T cell receptor beta chain was identified during a study of control samples from healthy donors and cancer patients. Only in-frame clones appear in the TCRdb table, and some are missing; sequencing was by immunoSEQ multiplex PCR. The sample includes under 200,000 clones, roughly 89% seen only once; the top ten take about 1.6%. Germline CDR1 is SNHLY and CDR2 is FYNNEI. The ends were cut back, 1 base at V and 4 bases at J, with 5 bases in the middle. The CDR3 sequence is 14 residues long. The clonotype originates from a woman between 25 and 40 years old in good health. Sequencing input: blood. The chain is built from TRBV2 and TRBJ1-6; D gene unclear. The CDR3 is CASSEGGYNSPLHF. CDR3 bases: TGTGCCAGCAGTGAAGGGGGATATAATTCACCCCTCCACTTT.